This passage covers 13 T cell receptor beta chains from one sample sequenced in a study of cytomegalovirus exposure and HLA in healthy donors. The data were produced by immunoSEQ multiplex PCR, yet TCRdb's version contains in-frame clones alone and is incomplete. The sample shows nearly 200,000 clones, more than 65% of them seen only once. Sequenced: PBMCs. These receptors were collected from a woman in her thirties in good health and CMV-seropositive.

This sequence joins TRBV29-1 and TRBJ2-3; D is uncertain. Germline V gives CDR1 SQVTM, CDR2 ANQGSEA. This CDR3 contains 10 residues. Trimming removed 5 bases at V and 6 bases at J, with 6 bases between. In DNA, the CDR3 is TGCAGCGTTTCGGTCGATACGCAGTATTTT. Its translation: CSVSVDTQYF.

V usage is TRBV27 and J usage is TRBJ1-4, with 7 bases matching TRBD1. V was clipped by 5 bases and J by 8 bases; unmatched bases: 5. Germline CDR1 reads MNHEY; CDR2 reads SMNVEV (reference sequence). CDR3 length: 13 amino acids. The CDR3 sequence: CASSLLQGEKLFF. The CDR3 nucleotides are TGTGCCAGCAGTCTCCTACAGGGGGAAAAACTGTTTTTT.

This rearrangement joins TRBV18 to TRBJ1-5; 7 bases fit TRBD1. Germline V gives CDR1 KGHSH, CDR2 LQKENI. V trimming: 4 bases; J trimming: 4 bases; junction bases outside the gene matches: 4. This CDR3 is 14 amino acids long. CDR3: CASSLDRSNQPQHF. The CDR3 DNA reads TGTGCCAGCTCACTGGACAGGTCTAATCAGCCCCAGCATTTT.

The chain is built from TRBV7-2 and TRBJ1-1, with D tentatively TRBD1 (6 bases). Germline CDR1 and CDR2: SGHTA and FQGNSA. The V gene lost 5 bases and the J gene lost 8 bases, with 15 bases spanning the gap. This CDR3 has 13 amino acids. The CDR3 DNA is TGTGCCAGCAGCCCCGGAGGACAGTTCGAAGCTTTCTTT. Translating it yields CASSPGGQFEAFF.

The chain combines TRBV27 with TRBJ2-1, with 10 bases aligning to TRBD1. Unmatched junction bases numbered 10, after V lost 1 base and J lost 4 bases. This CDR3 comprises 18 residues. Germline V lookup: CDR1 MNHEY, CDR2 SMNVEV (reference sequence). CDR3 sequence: CASSLFAVRTGGYNEQFF. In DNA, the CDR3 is TGTGCCAGCAGTTTATTTGCGGTTCGGACAGGGGGATACAATGAGCAGTTCTTC.

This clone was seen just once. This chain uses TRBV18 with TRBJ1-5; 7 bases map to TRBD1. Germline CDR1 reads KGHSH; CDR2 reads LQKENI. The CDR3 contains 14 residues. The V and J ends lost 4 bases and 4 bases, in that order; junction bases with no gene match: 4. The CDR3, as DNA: TGTGCCAGCTCACGAGACAGGGTTAATCAGCCCCAGCATTTT. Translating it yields CASSRDRVNQPQHF. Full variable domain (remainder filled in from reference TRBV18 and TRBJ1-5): NAGVMQNPRHLVRRRGQEARLRCSPMKGHSHVYWYRQLPEEGLKFMVYLQKENIIDESGMPKERFSAEFPKEGPSILRIQQVVRGDSAAYFCASSRDRVNQPQHFGDGTRLSIL.

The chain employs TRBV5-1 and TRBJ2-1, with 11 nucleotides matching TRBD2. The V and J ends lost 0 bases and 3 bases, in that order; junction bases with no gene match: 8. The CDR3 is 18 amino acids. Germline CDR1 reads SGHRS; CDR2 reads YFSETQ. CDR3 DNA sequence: TGCGCCAGCAGCTTGGTTGCTAGCGGGAGGACCATCTACAATGAGCAGTTCTTC. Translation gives CASSLVASGRTIYNEQFF.

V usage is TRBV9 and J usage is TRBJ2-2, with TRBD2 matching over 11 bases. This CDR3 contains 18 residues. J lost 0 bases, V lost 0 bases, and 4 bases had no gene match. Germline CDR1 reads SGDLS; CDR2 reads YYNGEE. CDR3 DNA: TGTGCCAGCAGCGTAGGACTAGCGGGGTTCACGAACACCGGGGAGCTGTTTTTT. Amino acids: CASSVGLAGFTNTGELFF.

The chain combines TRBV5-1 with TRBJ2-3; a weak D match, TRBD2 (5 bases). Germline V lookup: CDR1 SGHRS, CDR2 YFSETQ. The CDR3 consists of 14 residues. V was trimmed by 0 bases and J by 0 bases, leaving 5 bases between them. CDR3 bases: TGCGCCAGCAGCTTGGCGGGAAGCACAGATACGCAGTATTTT. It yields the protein CASSLAGSTDTQYF.

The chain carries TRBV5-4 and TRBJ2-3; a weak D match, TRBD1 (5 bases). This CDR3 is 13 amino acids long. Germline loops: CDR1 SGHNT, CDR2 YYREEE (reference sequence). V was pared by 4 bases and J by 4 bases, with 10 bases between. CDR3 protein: CASSDLTADTQYF. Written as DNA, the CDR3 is TGTGCCAGCAGCGATTTGACAGCAGATACGCAGTATTTT.

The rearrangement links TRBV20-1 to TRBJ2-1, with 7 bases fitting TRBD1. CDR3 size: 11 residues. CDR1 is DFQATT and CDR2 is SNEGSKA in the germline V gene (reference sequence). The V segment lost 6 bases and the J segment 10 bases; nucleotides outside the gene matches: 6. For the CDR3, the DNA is TGCAGTGCAACACAGGGGAAGGAGCAGTTCTTC. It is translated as CSATQGKEQFF.

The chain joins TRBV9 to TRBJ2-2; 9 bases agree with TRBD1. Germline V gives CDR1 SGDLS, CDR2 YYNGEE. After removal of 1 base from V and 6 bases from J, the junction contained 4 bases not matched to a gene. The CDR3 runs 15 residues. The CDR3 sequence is CASSVTGGSAGELFF. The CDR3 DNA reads TGTGCCAGCAGCGTAACAGGGGGCTCGGCCGGGGAGCTGTTTTTT. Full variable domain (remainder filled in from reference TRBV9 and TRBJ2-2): DSGVTQTPKHLITATGQRVTLRCSPRSGDLSVYWYQQSLDQGLQFLIQYYNGEERAKGNILERFSAQQFPDLHSELNLSSLELGDSALYFCASSVTGGSAGELFFGEGSRLTVL.

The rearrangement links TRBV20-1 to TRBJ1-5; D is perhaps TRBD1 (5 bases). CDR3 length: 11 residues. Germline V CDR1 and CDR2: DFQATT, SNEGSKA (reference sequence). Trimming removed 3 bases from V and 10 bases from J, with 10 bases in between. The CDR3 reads CSARRGDPQHF. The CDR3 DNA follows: TGCAGTGCTAGGCGGGGGGATCCCCAGCATTTT.